A single sample gave rise to the 15 T cell receptor beta chains below, sequenced in a study of cytomegalovirus exposure and HLA in healthy donors. With 60 Vbeta and 13 Jbeta primers, the PCR was carried out. Libraries were prepared by immunoSEQ multiplex PCR; TCRdb keeps only in-frame clonotypes and omits some of them. The repertoire has about 240,000 clones, around 83% of them found once; the top ten carry 0.2% to 0.25%. Specimen: PBMCs. The receptors derive from a girl aged 2 to 9 in good health and CMV-seronegative.

The CDR3 region is CASSQGRGQGNTEAFF. Here the CDR3 DNA reads TGCGCCAGCAGCCAAGGGCGGGGACAGGGGAACACTGAAGCTTTCTTT. The V gene is TRBV4-1, the J gene TRBJ1-1; 9 bases are shared with TRBD1. This CDR3 has 16 residues. Germline trimming cut 1 base from V and 1 base from J; bases unmatched to any gene: 4. The V gene's germline CDR1 is MGHRA and CDR2 YSYEKL.

This CDR3 is CASSPSRFEAFF. In DNA form, the CDR3 reads TGTGCCAGCAGCCCTAGCCGATTTGAAGCTTTCTTT. The chain links TRBV13 to TRBJ1-1; D not certain. Trimming left V 5 bases short and J 7 bases short, with 11 bases between. Per germline, CDR1 PRHDT and CDR2 FYEKMQ (reference sequence). The CDR3 is 12 residues long.

The V call is TRBV4-1, the J call TRBJ2-3; D may be TRBD1 (5 bases). Germline loops: CDR1 MGHRA, CDR2 YSYEKL. V lost 3 bases, J lost 4 bases, and 11 bases lay in between. This CDR3 is 14 amino acids long. The CDR3 nucleotides are TGCGCCAGCAGCCACTACGACAGCCCAGATACGCAGTATTTT. Protein product: CASSHYDSPDTQYF.

The chain combines TRBV25-1 with TRBJ1-5; D perhaps matches TRBD1 (6 bases). Germline V gives CDR1 MGHDK, CDR2 SYGVNS. The CDR3 sequence is 13 residues long. Trimming shortened V by 3 bases and J by 6 bases, and 9 bases separated the two germline ends. CDR3 protein: CASSDRGLQPQHF. The DNA of the CDR3 is TGTGCCAGCAGTGACAGGGGTCTTCAGCCCCAGCATTTT.

The genes are TRBV20-1 and TRBJ1-2; 7 nucleotides agree with TRBD1. Germline CDR1 DFQATT, CDR2 SNEGSKA (reference sequence). V trimming: 7 bases; J trimming: 8 bases; junction bases outside the gene matches: 7. The CDR3 spans 11 residues. The DNA for the CDR3 is TGCAGTGTCTTGACAGGGAACGGCTACACCTTC. It is translated as CSVLTGNGYTF.

Concerning this clone: This sample includes further DNA sequences coding for the same CDR3. J is TRBJ2-1 and V is TRBV6-6; a possible D gene is TRBD1 (6 bases). Trimming took off 4 bases at V and 14 bases at J, with 12 bases between the two ends. The CDR3 loop spans 11 amino acids. In germline, CDR1 is MNHNY, CDR2 SVGAGI (reference sequence). Written as DNA, the CDR3 is TGTGCCAGCAGTTCGGGACAAGGCGAGTTCTTC. Translating gives CASSSGQGEFF.

The chain uses TRBV27 and TRBJ2-7, with D maybe TRBD2 (7 bases). The CDR3 runs 13 residues. Germline V gives CDR1 MNHEY, CDR2 SMNVEV (reference sequence). With 3 bases removed from V and 5 bases from J, the gap between germline ends came to 11 bases. The CDR3 region is CASSLGGAHEQYF. The CDR3, as DNA: TGTGCCAGCAGTTTGGGGGGGGCGCACGAGCAGTACTTC.

This chain joins TRBV27 and TRBJ1-5; a possible D gene is TRBD1 (6 bases). This CDR3 spans 19 amino acids. Germline loops: CDR1 MNHEY, CDR2 SMNVEV (reference sequence). V was trimmed by 2 bases and J by 7 bases, leaving 27 bases between them. CDR3 DNA: TGTGCCAGCAGTTTAGATTTCCAGTCGGTAAGGGACAACTACCAGCCCCAGCATTTT. This sequence encodes CASSLDFQSVRDNYQPQHF.

V is TRBV19 and J is TRBJ1-1; tentative D call: TRBD1 (6 bases). V was shortened by 7 bases and J by 1 base, with 16 bases between the two germline ends. Germline V gene sequence: CDR1 LNHDA, CDR2 SQIVND (reference sequence). There are 15 residues in the CDR3. Here the CDR3 DNA reads TGTGCCAGTAACCGACACAGGGACGGGAACACTGAAGCTTTCTTT. Encoded protein: CASNRHRDGNTEAFF. Looking up the rest from reference TRBV19 and TRBJ1-1 gives the full variable domain: DGGITQSPKYLFRKEGQNVTLSCEQNLNHDAMYWYRQDPGQGLRLIYYSQIVNDFQKGDIAEGYSVSREKKESFPLTVTSAQKNPTAFYLCASNRHRDGNTEAFFGQGTRLTVV.

The rearrangement joins TRBV27 to TRBJ1-2; 10 bases align to TRBD1. Germline V gives CDR1 MNHEY, CDR2 SMNVEV (reference sequence). CDR3 length equals 13 residues. Trimming removed 6 bases from V and 8 bases from J; junction bases left unmatched: 6. The CDR3 is CASRRDRGGGYTF. The CDR3 DNA reads TGTGCCAGCAGGCGGGACAGGGGCGGCGGCTACACCTTC.

The rearrangement uses TRBV6-1 and TRBJ2-5; TRBD2 might be the D (5 bases). V lost 3 bases and J lost 5, with 22 bases in between. CDR1 MNHNS and CDR2 SASEGT come from the germline V gene. CDR3 length: 17 amino acids. CDR3 sequence reads: CASSDLSSGTRWETQYF. CDR3 nucleotides: TGTGCCAGCAGTGATCTTTCGAGCGGAACTAGGTGGGAGACCCAGTACTTC.

The chain has TRBV18 and TRBJ1-5; D might be TRBD1 (5 bases). The CDR3 has 14 amino acids. Germline V CDR1 and CDR2: KGHSH, LQKENI. Trimming removed 4 bases at V and 1 base at J, with 8 bases between. The CDR3 sequence is CASSLQDSNQPQHF. The CDR3 coding sequence is TGTGCCAGCTCACTACAGGACAGCAATCAGCCCCAGCATTTT. The whole variable domain, filled in from reference TRBV18 and TRBJ1-5, reads NAGVMQNPRHLVRRRGQEARLRCSPMKGHSHVYWYRQLPEEGLKFMVYLQKENIIDESGMPKERFSAEFPKEGPSILRIQQVVRGDSAAYFCASSLQDSNQPQHFGDGTRLSIL.

The chain links TRBV7-2 to TRBJ1-2, with D uncertain. Germline assignment: CDR1 SGHTA and CDR2 FQGNSA. The CDR3 contains 16 residues. Trimming pared 3 bases from V and 4 bases from J, leaving 18 bases between. In DNA, the CDR3 is TGTGCCAGCAGCTTTTCTGGGAGTGGGATCCTCTATGGCTACACCTTC. This codes for CASSFSGSGILYGYTF.

The table lists this clone with a count of one. The J gene is TRBJ2-7, the V gene TRBV6-5; 10 bases are a match to TRBD2. Germline CDR1 MNHEY, CDR2 SVGAGI. V was clipped by 6 bases and J by 4 bases; unmatched bases: 9. CDR3 length: 15 residues. CDR3 sequence reads: CASRRERGGQYEQYF. Written as DNA, the CDR3 is TGTGCCAGCAGGAGAGAGCGGGGGGGCCAGTACGAGCAGTACTTC.

J is TRBJ1-3 and V is TRBV5-1; D uncertain. V was pared by 0 bases and J by 0 bases, with 10 bases between. Germline assignment: CDR1 SGHRS and CDR2 YFSETQ. The CDR3 is 16 residues long. The chain's CDR3 is CASSLVGEVSGNTIYF. CDR3 nucleotide sequence: TGCGCCAGCAGCTTGGTTGGGGAGGTCTCTGGAAACACCATATATTTT. The variable domain in full, completed from reference TRBV5-1 and TRBJ1-3, reads KAGVTQTPRYLIKTRGQQVTLSCSPISGHRSVSWYQQTPGQGLQFLFEYFSETQRNKGNFPGRFSGRQFSNSRSEMNVSTLELGDSALYLCASSLVGEVSGNTIYFGEGSWLTVV.